These T cell receptor beta chains were read from a single sample in a study of OX40 agonist ivuxolimab in advanced cancers. Sequencing used immunoSEQ multiplex PCR; TCRdb keeps in-frame clones, though not all of them. The sample has 60,000 to 75,000 clones, about 85% seen once. Source: CD4+ or CD8+ T cells sorted from blood, taken in a trial of the OX40 agonist ivuxolimab. The origin of the receptors is an adult with an advanced solid tumor such as melanoma, head and neck, liver or kidney cancer. Each CDR3 is given with its conserved first and last residue.

v_gene	len	CDR3aa
TRBV9	17	CASSVGTGDPYNSPLHF
TRBV6-1	16	CASSERFRLPGEKLFF
TRBV11-2	14	CASSLTPPPGGYTF
TRBV27	13	CASSRPQRRELFF
TRBV28	16	CASSSLTSGRPYEQYF
TRBV25-1	15	CASSEPGQGRNEQFF
TRBV6-1	14	CASSVSGGDYEQYF
TRBV5-1	17	CASSLRLQGSANSPLHF
TRBV28	15	CASSSLNQVLYGYTF
TRBV7-7	15	CASSFGTPNTGELFF
TRBV7-2	16	CASSLAQAVVNSPLHF
TRBV15	16	CATSRVLGQVQETQYF
TRBV6-6	12	CASSYSHQPQHF
TRBV2	14	CASSGTGGTDTQYF
TRBV5-1	15	CASSLVRGHTGELFF
TRBV28	13	CASSLSGRYEQYF
TRBV6-1	13	CASTRPATYEQYF
TRBV27	13	CASSPKTGDGYTF
TRBV7-2	15	CASSLQREPGETQYF
TRBV5-1	17	CASSLRSSSPGTDTQYF
TRBV23-1	14	CASTHLDTVYGYTF
TRBV7-6	14	CASSPIFSTYEQYF
TRBV7-2	16	CASSLVGTGHTDTQYF
TRBV11-3	18	CASSMGLGQIYSGNTIYF
TRBV9	15	CASSAAVGGFYGYTF
TRBV18	15	CASSPGGGGKYEQYF
TRBV10-3	12	CASRREGTEAFF
TRBV19	15	CASSARLATYNEQFF
TRBV28	14	CASSPSTFAGELFF
TRBV28	16	CASSPSGLGAYNEQFF
TRBV28	12	CASSYEGGPQHF
TRBV19	16	CASSIPQGKSTDTQYF
TRBV7-7	14	CASSLAPYGETQYF
TRBV9	16	CASSSRGGRGNTEAFF
TRBV4-1	12	CASSQQWGAAFF
TRBV10-3	14	CAISDPGGSSEQYF
TRBV11-3	13	CASSLDQGYEQYF
TRBV14	14	CASRASSGANVLTF
TRBV4-1	15	CASSHPLPGPRAPYF
TRBV7-2	13	CASSRGGSYEQYF
TRBV6-5	15	CASSYRASGRDEQFF
TRBV19	16	CASSIGGRGGQETQYF
TRBV14	15	CASSQAGGSRDTQYF
TRBV21-1	19	CASSNEAGPSGGLTDTQYF
TRBV29-1	12	CSVGGDRVGYTF
TRBV5-5	15	CASSHGQGLFYGYTF
TRBV30	15	CAWRAEIAASYEQYF
TRBV2	14	CASSSGTFNTEAFF